The 8 T cell receptor beta chains below all came from one sample that was sequenced in a study of blood T cells in healthy people across ages. A second PCR, run for roughly 6 to 11 cycles, used a sample-barcoded 5' primer plus a J-beta primer mix. TCRdb re-analysed the 5' RACE reads in MiXCR, keeping a single row per CDR3 protein. The sample includes approximately 1,100,000 distinct CDR3 sequences, around 45% seen only once; the top ten take under 20%. What was sequenced was blood. All receptors derive from a woman aged 60 to 75 in good health.

This clonotype was counted only a few times. The chain recombines TRBV7-2 with TRBJ1-2; TRBD1 matches 7 bases. The V gene end was trimmed by 6 bases and the J gene end by 4 bases; junction bases not matched to a gene: 8. The CDR3 loop spans 14 amino acids. Germline loops: CDR1 SGHTA, CDR2 FQGNSA. As DNA, the CDR3 is TGTGCCAGCAGTCGACAGGGCATTGGCTATGGCTACACCTTC. Protein: CASSRQGIGYGYTF.

The rearrangement uses TRBV5-1 and TRBJ1-1; D perhaps matches TRBD1 (6 bases). Germline lookup yields CDR1 SGHRS and CDR2 YFSETQ. The CDR3 totals 14 residues. Trimming shortened V by 5 bases and J by 3 bases, and 14 bases separated the two germline ends. CDR3 coding DNA: TGCGCCAGCAGTATCGGGGGCGCGGACACTGAAGCTTTCTTT. Its translation is CASSIGGADTEAFF.

CDR3 coding DNA: TGTGCCAGTAGTTCTCCCGGTCTAGATACGCAGTATTTT. This codes for CASSSPGLDTQYF. The chain combines TRBV19 with TRBJ2-3; D remains ambiguous. The CDR3 runs 13 residues. V was trimmed by 5 bases and J by 5 bases, leaving 11 bases between them. CDR1 is LNHDA and CDR2 is SQIVND in the germline V gene (reference sequence).

This clonotype was seen a few times. The V call is TRBV20-1, the J call TRBJ2-1, with D uncertain. With 3 bases removed from V and 7 bases from J, the gap between germline ends came to 10 bases. The CDR3 is 12 residues long. CDR1 is DFQATT and CDR2 is SNEGSKA in the germline V gene (reference sequence). Here the CDR3 reads CSARGLTNEQFF. In DNA, the CDR3 is TGCAGTGCTAGGGGATTGACGAATGAGCAGTTCTTC.

The chain combines TRBV20-1 with TRBJ1-2, with D unclear. Germline-derived CDR1 and CDR2 are DFQATT and SNEGSKA (reference sequence). The CDR3 runs to 16 residues. V lost 0 bases and J 4 bases, leaving 18 bases between the germline ends. CDR3 loop: CSARDLLVSRGYGYTF. The CDR3 bases are TGCAGTGCTAGAGATCTGCTGGTTTCTCGGGGCTATGGCTACACCTTC.

The chain recombines TRBV4-2 with TRBJ2-3; 13 bases fit TRBD2. The length of the CDR3 is 16 residues. V shed 3 bases, J shed 6 bases, and the junction held 6 bases outside the gene matches. Germline lookup yields CDR1 LGHNA and CDR2 YNFKEQ. CDR3 DNA sequence: TGTGCCAGCAGCCAGACTAGCGGGAGGTCGGGGGATACGCAGTATTTT. Residues: CASSQTSGRSGDTQYF.

This clonotype has a count of ten or more. The chain employs TRBV11-1 and TRBJ2-5; D possibly corresponds to TRBD2 (5 bases). Germline-derived CDR1 and CDR2 are SGHAT and FQDESV (reference sequence). The V gene lost 5 bases and the J gene lost 1 base, with 11 bases spanning the gap. This CDR3 region has 14 residues. The CDR3 sequence is CASSRRGPQETQYF. CDR3 DNA sequence: TGTGCCAGCAGCCGTAGAGGGCCCCAAGAGACCCAGTACTTC.

CDR3 loop: CATAGTSGNYEQYF. CDR3 sequence (DNA): TGTGCCACGGCTGGGACTAGCGGAAATTACGAGCAGTACTTC. The chain uses TRBV10-3 and TRBJ2-5; the match to TRBD2 covers 11 bases. The better agreement between TRBJ2-7 and the DNA end casts doubt on the J call. This CDR3 spans 14 amino acids. Germline V lookup: CDR1 ENHRY, CDR2 SYGVKD.